The sequence of this TCR beta chain was determined in a study of T cell responses to AZD1222 COVID-19 vaccine. Germline V gives CDR1 SEHNR, CDR2 FQNEAQ (reference sequence). V lost 5 bases to trimming and J lost 2 bases; unmatched junction nucleotides: 4. CDR3 length: 15 amino acids. Turning to this clone: Its antigen is not known.

Profiled with immunoSEQ multiplex PCR; TCRdb holds only in-frame clones, not every one. The table records roughly 150,000 clones, roughly 88% of them present only once. The study's findings and limits: Most donors were white British, females outnumbered males, and clonal diversity was possibly underestimated. It was only after the peak T cell response that any repertoires were sampled. Once two AZD1222 doses were given, Spike-specific TCR breadth and depth went up.

The input for sequencing was peripheral blood, taken on day 0 of AZD1222 vaccination. The TCR originated in an adult in good health. The chain couples TRBV7-9 to TRBJ1-1, with 11 bases lining up with TRBD1. The CDR3 DNA reads TGTGCCAGCAGCGAGGGACAGGGGGTAAACACTGAAGCTTTCTTT. It yields the protein CASSEGQGVNTEAFF.